The 15 T cell receptor beta chains in this list originate from one sample, sequenced in a study of blood T cell repertoires in COVID-19. The repertoire was sequenced with immunoSEQ multiplex PCR; TCRdb's copy has only in-frame clones and lacks some. The sample lists tens of thousands of clones; 88% were seen once. Sequencing used peripheral blood. The receptor set was obtained from a man in his 70s with acute or convalescent COVID-19.

V is TRBV2 and J is TRBJ1-2; tentative D call: TRBD1 (6 bases). The V gene lost 2 bases and the J gene lost 2 bases, with 9 bases spanning the gap. CDR3 length: 14 residues. Germline values: CDR1 SNHLY, CDR2 FYNNEI. CDR3 sequence (DNA): TGTGCCAGCAGTGAAACAGGGTGGAACTATGGCTACACCTTC. Translated, it gives CASSETGWNYGYTF.

Only a few counts were recorded for this clone. The chain carries TRBV7-9 and TRBJ1-5, with TRBD1 identical over 7 bases. CDR1 is SEHNR, CDR2 FQNEAQ, per germline (reference sequence). The CDR3 has 12 amino acids. V was pared by 2 bases and J by 16 bases, with 8 bases of the junction left unmatched. The CDR3 reads CASSLPTGTVHF. The CDR3 DNA follows: TGTGCCAGCAGCTTACCGACAGGGACCGTACATTTT.

This chain uses TRBV18 with TRBJ1-2; TRBD1 is a possible D gene (6 bases). The length of the CDR3 is 12 residues. The V end was cut by 5 bases, the J end by 6 bases, with 10 bases between. Germline assignment: CDR1 KGHSH and CDR2 LQKENI. CDR3 residues: CASSSGVDGYTF. The CDR3 DNA reads TGTGCCAGCTCATCAGGGGTGGATGGCTACACCTTC.

The rearrangement uses TRBV10-3 and TRBJ1-1; tentative D call: TRBD1 (6 bases). V was cut by 3 bases and J by 0 bases, with 14 bases left in between. The CDR3 is made up of 16 amino acids. Germline V gene lookup returns CDR1 ENHRY and CDR2 SYGVKD. CDR3 sequence reads: CAISDRGGTLNTEAFF. The CDR3, as DNA: TGTGCCATCAGTGACCGCGGTGGGACACTGAACACTGAAGCTTTCTTT.

The CDR3, as DNA: TGTGCCAGCAGTCCTCTTCCAGGGGCGACGACTGAAGCTTTCTTT. It is translated as CASSPLPGATTEAFF. The V and J genes are TRBV27 and TRBJ1-1, with D possibly being TRBD1 (6 bases). This CDR3 has 15 amino acids. Per the germline V gene, CDR1 is MNHEY and CDR2 is SMNVEV (reference sequence). The V gene lost 5 bases and the J gene lost 5 bases, with 18 bases spanning the gap.

J is TRBJ2-3 and V is TRBV5-1; maybe TRBD1 (6 bases). The V and J ends lost 0 bases and 0 bases respectively, with 11 bases between them. CDR3 size: 16 residues. Germline lookup yields CDR1 SGHRS and CDR2 YFSETQ. CDR3 protein: CASSLGHRVSTDTQYF. CDR3 in DNA: TGCGCCAGCAGCTTGGGGCACAGGGTGAGCACAGATACGCAGTATTTT.

V usage is TRBV4-2 and J usage is TRBJ2-5, with D tentatively TRBD2 (5 bases). Trimming cost V 4 bases and J 5 bases, with 14 bases left between them. The CDR3 length is 14 residues. The germline CDR1 and CDR2 sequences are LGHNA and YNFKEQ. CDR3 nucleotide sequence: TGTGCCAGCAGCCGGAACCGGGGAGCGGAGACCCAGTACTTC. Its translation: CASSRNRGAETQYF.

This chain links TRBV7-9 with TRBJ1-5, with a tentative D call TRBD1 (6 bases). Germline CDR1 and CDR2: SEHNR and FQNEAQ (reference sequence). The CDR3 is 14 residues long. The germline V and J ends were trimmed by 1 base and 3 bases, with 7 bases remaining between them. The CDR3 spells CASSLGDNNQPQHF. DNA of the CDR3: TGTGCCAGCAGCTTAGGGGACAACAATCAGCCCCAGCATTTT.

The V gene is TRBV21-1, the J gene TRBJ1-4. TRBV21-1 is given as a pseudogene. The length of the CDR3 is 17 residues. The DNA for the CDR3 is TGTGCCAGCAGCAAACGCGTTGAGGTAGGCCATGACGAAAAACTGTTTTTT. This codes for CASSKRVEVGHDEKLFF.

The V call is TRBV13, the J call TRBJ2-3; TRBD2 matches at 8 bases. This CDR3 is 16 amino acids long. Germline values: CDR1 PRHDT, CDR2 FYEKMQ (reference sequence). V trimming: 2 bases; J trimming: 5 bases; junction bases outside the gene matches: 9. The CDR3 DNA follows: TGTGCCAGCAGCTTAAGCGGGAGTAGGTCTGGAGATACGCAGTATTTT. This encodes CASSLSGSRSGDTQYF.

The genes are TRBV18 and TRBJ2-7, with TRBD2 matching over 10 bases. This CDR3 comprises 15 residues. Trimming cost V 2 bases and J 6 bases; bases outside gene matches: 7. CDR1 and CDR2 from the germline V gene are KGHSH and LQKENI. The CDR3 DNA follows: TGTGCCAGCTCACCAAGGGGAGCGGGAGGGGTCGAGCAGTACTTC. It codes for CASSPRGAGGVEQYF.

The J gene is TRBJ1-5, the V gene TRBV3-1 (or the pseudogene TRBV3-2); D gene unclear. This CDR3 comprises 17 residues. Germline CDR1 LGHDT, CDR2 YNNKEL (reference sequence). V lost 4 bases and J lost 5, with 21 bases in between. CDR3 bases: TGTGCCAGCAGCCGACCTGGAGTTCACCACCGTCATCAGCCCCAGCATTTT. It is translated as CASSRPGVHHRHQPQHF.

The J gene is TRBJ2-2, the V gene TRBV5-6; 7 bases are shared with TRBD2. This CDR3 is built from 18 residues. Germline values: CDR1 SGHDT, CDR2 YYEEEE. The trim removed 4 bases at V and 6 bases at J, leaving 18 bases unmatched. In nucleotides, the CDR3 is TGTGCCAGCAGCCGAACTGGCCCGGGAGCGGGAAGGGCCGGGGAGCTGTTTTTT. Its translation is CASSRTGPGAGRAGELFF.

This clone was seen only once. DNA of the CDR3: TGCGCCAGCAGCCCGGTAGCGGGAGTCAGCACAGATACGCAGTATTTT. Translation: CASSPVAGVSTDTQYF. The V call is TRBV5-1, the J call TRBJ2-3; 9 bases are shared with TRBD2. The CDR3 extends over 16 amino acids. Looked up from germline, CDR1 is SGHRS and CDR2 is YFSETQ. With 4 bases clipped from V and 0 bases from J, the junction kept 6 bases outside the gene matches. Based on the CDR3 plus reference TRBV5-1 and TRBJ2-3, the full variable domain is KAGVTQTPRYLIKTRGQQVTLSCSPISGHRSVSWYQQTPGQGLQFLFEYFSETQRNKGNFPGRFSGRQFSNSRSEMNVSTLELGDSALYLCASSPVAGVSTDTQYFGPGTRLTVL.

This clone was recorded only once. This chain joins TRBV29-1 and TRBJ2-7; 7 nucleotides match TRBD1. The trim removed 3 bases at V and 0 bases at J, leaving 2 bases unmatched. The CDR3 has 13 residues. From germline, CDR1 is SQVTM and CDR2 ANQGSEA. The DNA for the CDR3 is TGCAGCGTTGACGACAGGGACTCCTACGAGCAGTACTTC. Translating it yields CSVDDRDSYEQYF.